This T cell receptor (beta chain) was identified in a study of radiotherapy plus CTLA-4 blockade in lung cancer. Germline CDR1 and CDR2: MDHEN and SYDVKM. The V gene lost 7 bases and the J gene lost 3 bases, with 17 bases spanning the gap. The CDR3 contains 15 residues. Assay: immunoSEQ multiplex PCR; the TCRdb copy retains only in-frame clones and omits some. The sample has some 87,000 clones, around 86% seen once. The starting material was peripheral blood, obtained from a patient treated with radiotherapy plus ipilimumab. V usage is TRBV28 and J usage is TRBJ2-3; D perhaps matches TRBD1 (7 bases). The receptor comes from a human donor with non-small cell lung cancer that progressed on radiotherapy plus ipilimumab. The CDR3 protein is CASTPTGTHTDTQYF. Written as DNA, the CDR3 is TGTGCCAGCACCCCGACAGGGACTCATACAGATACGCAGTATTTT.